These 8 T cell receptor beta chains were sequenced from one sample in a study of blood T cells in healthy people across ages. Together with a sample-barcoded 5' primer, a J-beta primer mix was included in a second PCR lasting roughly 6 to 12 cycles. TCRdb reprocessed the 5' RACE reads via MiXCR and lists one record per CDR3 protein. The sample lists 1 million or so distinct CDR3 sequences; approximately 25% were seen once. These records were also assigned to another study, of T cells of mothers and their children.

Sequencing used blood. These receptors all stem from a girl aged 2 to 9 in good health.

This sequence joins TRBV2 and TRBJ1-4; no firm D call. The V gene's germline CDR1 is SNHLY and CDR2 FYNNEI. The CDR3 has 11 residues. Trimming took 3 bases from V and 8 from J, leaving 4 bases between them. The DNA for the CDR3 is TGTGCCAGCAGTGAGCCAGAAAAACTGTTTTTT. It translates to CASSEPEKLFF.

The rearrangement joins TRBV7-9 to TRBJ1-2, with D unclear. V dropped 2 bases and J dropped 6 bases, with 10 bases sitting between them. The CDR3 is 13 residues long. Germline V gene sequence: CDR1 SEHNR, CDR2 FQNEAQ (reference sequence). In nucleotides, the CDR3 is TGTGCCAGCAGCTTAAGCCAGGAGGATGGCTACACCTTC. Translation gives CASSLSQEDGYTF.

The chain couples TRBV11-2 to TRBJ2-5, with 10 bases lining up with TRBD1. Germline CDR1 and CDR2: SGHAT and FQNNGV. V lost 1 base to trimming and J lost 5 bases; unmatched junction nucleotides: 4. The CDR3 loop spans 15 amino acids. CDR3 protein: CASSLGTGGMETQYF. In DNA, the CDR3 is TGTGCCAGCAGCTTAGGGACAGGGGGAATGGAGACCCAGTACTTC.

This chain links TRBV28 with TRBJ1-1; D remains unclear. Germline V lookup: CDR1 MDHEN, CDR2 SYDVKM. The CDR3 has 14 amino acids. Trimming left V 5 bases short and J 0 bases short, with 10 bases between. In DNA form, the CDR3 reads TGTGCCAGCAGTGTATTTGACATGAACACTGAAGCTTTCTTT. This gives the protein CASSVFDMNTEAFF.

The rearrangement uses TRBV29-1 and TRBJ1-2; TRBD1 agrees at 7 bases. The CDR3 loop spans 18 amino acids. V lost 6 bases and J lost 0; bases outside the gene matches: 19. Germline lookup yields CDR1 SQVTM and CDR2 ANQGSEA. Here the CDR3 reads CSVDSFPTGEEANYGYTF. The CDR3 DNA reads TGCAGCGTCGATTCGTTTCCCACAGGGGAAGAGGCTAACTATGGCTACACCTTC. Based on the CDR3 plus reference TRBV29-1 and TRBJ1-2, the full variable domain is SAVISQKPSRDICQRGTSLTIQCQVDSQVTMMFWYRQQPGQSLTLIATANQGSEATYESGFVIDKFPISRPNLTFSTLTVSNMSPEDSSIYLCSVDSFPTGEEANYGYTFGSGTRLTVV.

The V gene is TRBV19, the J gene TRBJ2-7; no definite D call. The ends were cut back, 6 bases at V and 1 base at J, with 13 bases in the middle. Germline V gene sequence: CDR1 LNHDA, CDR2 SQIVND (reference sequence). This CDR3 contains 14 residues. The CDR3 nucleotides are TGTGCCAGTAGCAAAATGACGGGTTCCTACGAGCAGTACTTC. As protein: CASSKMTGSYEQYF.

The chain uses TRBV5-6 and TRBJ2-1; the match to TRBD2 covers 8 bases. The ends lost 5 bases at V and 9 bases at J; junction bases unmatched: 19. CDR1 is SGHDT and CDR2 is YYEEEE in the germline V gene. This CDR3 region has 17 residues. The DNA of the CDR3 is TGTGCCAGCAGGCGAACCAGCGGGGGACCCATCCTGGGTGAGCAGTTCTTC. Amino acid sequence: CASRRTSGGPILGEQFF.

The V and J genes are TRBV6-5 and TRBJ1-1; D ambiguous. CDR3 size: 12 residues. Looked up from germline, CDR1 is MNHEY and CDR2 is SVGAGI. V was clipped by 3 bases and J by 6 bases, with 8 bases between them. The CDR3 is CASSYGSAEAFF. The DNA of the CDR3 is TGTGCCAGCAGTTATGGAAGCGCTGAAGCTTTCTTT.